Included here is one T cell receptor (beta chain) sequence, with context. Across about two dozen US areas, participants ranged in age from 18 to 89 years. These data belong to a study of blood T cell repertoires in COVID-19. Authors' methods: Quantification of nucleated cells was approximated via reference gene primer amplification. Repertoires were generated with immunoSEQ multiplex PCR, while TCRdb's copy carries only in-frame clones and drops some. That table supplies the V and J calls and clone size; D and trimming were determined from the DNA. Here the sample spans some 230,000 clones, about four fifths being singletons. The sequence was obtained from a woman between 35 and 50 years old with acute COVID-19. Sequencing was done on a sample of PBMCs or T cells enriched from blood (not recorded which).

CDR3: CASSRGGSGSVEQFF. The CDR3 DNA sequence: TGTGCCAGCAGCCGGGGGGGTAGCGGGAGCGTTGAGCAGTTCTTC. The chain links TRBV6-5 to TRBJ2-1; 9 nucleotides line up with TRBD2. The CDR3 length is 15 residues. The germline gives CDR1 MNHEY, CDR2 SVGAGI. J lost 9 bases, V lost 6 bases, and 12 bases had no gene match.